This record looks at one T cell receptor (beta chain) sequence and its context. The CDR3 sequence is 13 residues long. V was shortened by 4 bases and J by 9 bases, with 10 bases between the two germline ends. This specimen comes from a study of control samples from healthy donors and cancer patients. TCRdb's table, derived via immunoSEQ multiplex PCR, lists solely in-frame clones and lacks some. Here the sample spans about 100,000 clones, approximately 95% being singletons. Sequencing was performed on blood. The receptor was isolated from a man aged 18 to 29 in good health. V and J are TRBV12-3 or TRBV12-4 and TRBJ1-6; D is possibly TRBD1 (6 bases). The CDR3 DNA reads as TGTGCCAGCAGTTGGGGGCAGAGTTCACCCCTCCACTTT. The encoded protein is CASSWGQSSPLHF.